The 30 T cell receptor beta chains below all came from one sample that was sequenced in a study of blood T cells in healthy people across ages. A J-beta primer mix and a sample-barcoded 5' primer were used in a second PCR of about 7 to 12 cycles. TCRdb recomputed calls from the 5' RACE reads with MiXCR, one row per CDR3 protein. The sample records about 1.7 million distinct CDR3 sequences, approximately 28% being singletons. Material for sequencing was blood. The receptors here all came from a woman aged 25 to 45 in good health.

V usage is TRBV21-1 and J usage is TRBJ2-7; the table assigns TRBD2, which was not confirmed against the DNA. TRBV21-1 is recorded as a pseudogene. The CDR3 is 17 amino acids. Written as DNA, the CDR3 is TGTGCCAGCAGCAAACCGAAACCGGGTCTTACCCGGCAAGAGCAGTACTTC. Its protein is CASSKPKPGLTRQEQYF.

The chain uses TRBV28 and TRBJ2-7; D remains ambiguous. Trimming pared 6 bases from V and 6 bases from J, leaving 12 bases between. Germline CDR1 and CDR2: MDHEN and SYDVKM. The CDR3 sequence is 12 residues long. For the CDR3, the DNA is TGTGCCAGCAGCCCCGATGGGGTCGAGCAGTACTTC. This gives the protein CASSPDGVEQYF.

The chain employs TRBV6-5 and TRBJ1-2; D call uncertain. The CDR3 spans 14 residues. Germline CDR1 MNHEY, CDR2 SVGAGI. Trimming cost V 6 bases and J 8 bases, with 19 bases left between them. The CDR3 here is CASRPTSLTGGYTF. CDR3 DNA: TGTGCCAGCAGGCCAACGTCCCTTACGGGCGGCTACACCTTC.

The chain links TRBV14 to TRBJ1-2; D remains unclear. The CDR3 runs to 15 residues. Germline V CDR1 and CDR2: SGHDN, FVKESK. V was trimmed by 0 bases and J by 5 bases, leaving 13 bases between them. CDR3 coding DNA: TGTGCCAGCAGCCAAGATGCGGCGAGCGGGTATGGCTACACCTTC. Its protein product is CASSQDAASGYGYTF.

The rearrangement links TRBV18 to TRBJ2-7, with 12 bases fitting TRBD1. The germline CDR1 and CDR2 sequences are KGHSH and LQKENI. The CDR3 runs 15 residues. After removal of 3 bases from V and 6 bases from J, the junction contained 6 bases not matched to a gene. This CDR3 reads CASSPTGTGGIEQYF. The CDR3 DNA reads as TGTGCCAGCTCACCTACCGGGACAGGGGGCATCGAGCAGTACTTC. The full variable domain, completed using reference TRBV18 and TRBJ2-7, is NAGVMQNPRHLVRRRGQEARLRCSPMKGHSHVYWYRQLPEEGLKFMVYLQKENIIDESGMPKERFSAEFPKEGPSILRIQQVVRGDSAAYFCASSPTGTGGIEQYFGPGTRLTVT.

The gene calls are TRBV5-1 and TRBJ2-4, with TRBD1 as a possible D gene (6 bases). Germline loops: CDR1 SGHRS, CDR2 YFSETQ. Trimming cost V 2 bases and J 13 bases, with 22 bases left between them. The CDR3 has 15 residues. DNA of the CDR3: TGCGCCAGCAGCTTTGGGGCAGGGGTTCGAGGGGAGCAGTACTTC. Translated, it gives CASSFGAGVRGEQYF.

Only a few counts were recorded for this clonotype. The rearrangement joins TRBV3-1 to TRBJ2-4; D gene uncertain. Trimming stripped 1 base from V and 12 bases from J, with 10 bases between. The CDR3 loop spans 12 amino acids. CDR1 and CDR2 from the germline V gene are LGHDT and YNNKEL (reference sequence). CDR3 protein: CASSQVRGTQYF. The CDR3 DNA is TGTGCCAGCAGCCAAGTTCGCGGAACTCAGTACTTC.

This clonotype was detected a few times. The CDR3 DNA reads TGTGCCAGCAGTGGGGGGGGCCTGGGGGAGACCCAGTACTTC. Translating gives CASSGGGLGETQYF. J is TRBJ2-5 and V is TRBV6-1; D is possibly TRBD2 (7 bases). Per germline, CDR1 MNHNS and CDR2 SASEGT. The CDR3 sequence is 14 residues long. Trimming removed 4 bases from V and 5 bases from J, with 14 bases in between.

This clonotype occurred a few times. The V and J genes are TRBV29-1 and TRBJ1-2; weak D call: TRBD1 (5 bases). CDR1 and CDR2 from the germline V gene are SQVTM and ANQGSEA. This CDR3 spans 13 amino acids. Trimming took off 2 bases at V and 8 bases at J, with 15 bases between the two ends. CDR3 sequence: CSVEFRGIVGYTF. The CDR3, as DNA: TGCAGCGTTGAATTCCGGGGGATAGTAGGCTACACCTTC. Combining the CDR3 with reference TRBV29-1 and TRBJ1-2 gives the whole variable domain SAVISQKPSRDICQRGTSLTIQCQVDSQVTMMFWYRQQPGQSLTLIATANQGSEATYESGFVIDKFPISRPNLTFSTLTVSNMSPEDSSIYLCSVEFRGIVGYTFGSGTRLTVV.

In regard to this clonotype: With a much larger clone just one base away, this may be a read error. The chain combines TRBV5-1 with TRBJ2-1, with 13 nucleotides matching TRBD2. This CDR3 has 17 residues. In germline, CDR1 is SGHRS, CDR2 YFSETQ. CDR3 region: CASSRLAGGASYDEQFF. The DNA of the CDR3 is TGCGCCAGCAGCCGACTAGCGGGGGGCGCGTCCTACGATGAGCAGTTCTTC.

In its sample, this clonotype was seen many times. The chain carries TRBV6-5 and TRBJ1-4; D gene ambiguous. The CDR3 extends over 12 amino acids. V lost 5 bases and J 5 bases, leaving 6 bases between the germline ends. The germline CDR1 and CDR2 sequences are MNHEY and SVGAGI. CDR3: CASSRRNEKLFF. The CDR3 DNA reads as TGTGCCAGCAGTCGCCGGAATGAAAAACTGTTTTTT.

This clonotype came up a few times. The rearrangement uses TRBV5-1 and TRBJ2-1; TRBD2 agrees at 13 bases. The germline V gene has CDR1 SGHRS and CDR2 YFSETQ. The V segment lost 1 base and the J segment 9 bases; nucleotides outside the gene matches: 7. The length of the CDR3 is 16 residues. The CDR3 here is CASSLTSGRARGEQFF. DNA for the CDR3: TGCGCCAGCAGCTTGACTAGCGGGAGGGCCAGGGGTGAGCAGTTCTTC. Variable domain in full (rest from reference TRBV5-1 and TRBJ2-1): KAGVTQTPRYLIKTRGQQVTLSCSPISGHRSVSWYQQTPGQGLQFLFEYFSETQRNKGNFPGRFSGRQFSNSRSEMNVSTLELGDSALYLCASSLTSGRARGEQFFGPGTRLTVL.

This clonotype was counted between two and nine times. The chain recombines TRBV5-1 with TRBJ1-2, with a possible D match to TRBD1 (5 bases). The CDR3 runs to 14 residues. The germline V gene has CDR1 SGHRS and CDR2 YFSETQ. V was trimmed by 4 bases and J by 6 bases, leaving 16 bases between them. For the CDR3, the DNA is TGCGCCAGCAGCCCGCGGGTGGGACCAGATGGCTACACCTTC. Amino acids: CASSPRVGPDGYTF.

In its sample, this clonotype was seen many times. The CDR3 spells CASSFLSGTDTQYF. The CDR3 DNA follows: TGTGCCAGCAGTTTTCTATCGGGCACAGATACGCAGTATTTT. The gene calls are TRBV28 and TRBJ2-3; D is unclear. Germline CDR1 and CDR2: MDHEN and SYDVKM. CDR3 length equals 14 residues. V shed 3 bases and J shed 1 base, with 8 bases lying between them.

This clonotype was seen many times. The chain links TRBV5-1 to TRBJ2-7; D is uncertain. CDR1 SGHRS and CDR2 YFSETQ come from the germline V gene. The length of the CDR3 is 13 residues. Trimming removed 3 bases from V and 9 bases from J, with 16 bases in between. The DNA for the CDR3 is TGCGCCAGCAGCTCGGGTCCATCAACACCGCAGTACTTC. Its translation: CASSSGPSTPQYF.

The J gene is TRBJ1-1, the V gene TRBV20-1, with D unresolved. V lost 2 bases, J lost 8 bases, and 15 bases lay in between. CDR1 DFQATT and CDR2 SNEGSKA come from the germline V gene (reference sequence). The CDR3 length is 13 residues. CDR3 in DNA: TGCAGTGCTAGAATCTCATCAGGTTTCGAAGCTTTCTTT. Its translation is CSARISSGFEAFF.

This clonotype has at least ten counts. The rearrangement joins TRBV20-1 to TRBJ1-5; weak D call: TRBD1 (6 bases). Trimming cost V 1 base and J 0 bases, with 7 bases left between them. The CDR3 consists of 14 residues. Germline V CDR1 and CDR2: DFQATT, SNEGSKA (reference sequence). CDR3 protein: CSARAGDSNQPQHF. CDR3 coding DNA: TGCAGTGCTAGAGCAGGGGATAGCAATCAGCCCCAGCATTTT.

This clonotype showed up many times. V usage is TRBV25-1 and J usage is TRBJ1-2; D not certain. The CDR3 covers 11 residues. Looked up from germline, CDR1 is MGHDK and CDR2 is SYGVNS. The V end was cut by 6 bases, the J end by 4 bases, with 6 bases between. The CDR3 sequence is CASSKGYGYTF. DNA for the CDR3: TGTGCCAGCAGCAAGGGCTATGGCTACACCTTC.

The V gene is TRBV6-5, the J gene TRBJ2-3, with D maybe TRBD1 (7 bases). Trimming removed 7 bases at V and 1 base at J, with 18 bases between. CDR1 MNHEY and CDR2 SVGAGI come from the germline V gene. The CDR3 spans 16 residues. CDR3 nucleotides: TGTGCCAGCACCCAGCTCAGGGGGGAGGGCACAGATACGCAGTATTTT. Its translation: CASTQLRGEGTDTQYF.

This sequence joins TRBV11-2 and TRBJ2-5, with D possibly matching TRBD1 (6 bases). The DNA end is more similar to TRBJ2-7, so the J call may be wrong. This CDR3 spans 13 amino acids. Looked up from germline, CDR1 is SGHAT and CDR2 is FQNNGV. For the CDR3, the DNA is TGTGCCAGCAGCCAAGGACAGCGCTACGAGCAGTACTTC. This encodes CASSQGQRYEQYF.

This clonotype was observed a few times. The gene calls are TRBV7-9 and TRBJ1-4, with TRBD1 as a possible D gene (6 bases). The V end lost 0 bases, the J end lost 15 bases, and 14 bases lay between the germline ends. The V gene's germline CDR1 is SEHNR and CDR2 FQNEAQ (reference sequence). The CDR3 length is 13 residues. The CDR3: CASSLALTGFVFF. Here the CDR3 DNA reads TGTGCCAGCAGCTTAGCTCTGACAGGATTCGTGTTTTTT.

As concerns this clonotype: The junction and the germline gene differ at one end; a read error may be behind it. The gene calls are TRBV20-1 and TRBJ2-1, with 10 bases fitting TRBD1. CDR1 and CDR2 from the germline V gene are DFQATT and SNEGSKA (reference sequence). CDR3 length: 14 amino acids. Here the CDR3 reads CGAPDRGPMDEQFF. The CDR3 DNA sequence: TGCGGTGCTCCTGACAGGGGGCCTATGGATGAGCAGTTCTTC.

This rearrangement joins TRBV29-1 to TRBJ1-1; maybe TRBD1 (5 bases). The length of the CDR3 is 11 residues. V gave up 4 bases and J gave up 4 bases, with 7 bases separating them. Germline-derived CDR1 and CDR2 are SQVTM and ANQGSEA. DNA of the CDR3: TGCAGCGTTGCGACAGCCACTGAAGCTTTCTTT. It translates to CSVATATEAFF.

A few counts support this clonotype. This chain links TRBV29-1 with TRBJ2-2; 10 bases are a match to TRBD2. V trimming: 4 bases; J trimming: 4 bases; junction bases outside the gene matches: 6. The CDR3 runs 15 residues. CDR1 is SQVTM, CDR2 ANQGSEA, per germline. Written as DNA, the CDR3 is TGCAGCGTTGTGGTAGCGGGAGGATCCACCGGGGAGCTGTTTTTT. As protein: CSVVVAGGSTGELFF.

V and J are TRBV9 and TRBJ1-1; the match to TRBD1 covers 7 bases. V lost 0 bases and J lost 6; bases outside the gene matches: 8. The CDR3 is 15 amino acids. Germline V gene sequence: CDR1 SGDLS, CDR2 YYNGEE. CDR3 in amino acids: CASSVVDRVGSEAFF. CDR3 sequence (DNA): TGTGCCAGCAGCGTAGTAGACAGGGTTGGATCTGAAGCTTTCTTT.

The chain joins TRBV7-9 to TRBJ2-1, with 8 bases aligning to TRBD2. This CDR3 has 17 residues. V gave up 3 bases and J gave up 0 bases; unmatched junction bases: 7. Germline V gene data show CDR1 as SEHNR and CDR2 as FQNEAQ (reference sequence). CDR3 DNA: TGTGCCAGCAGCTTGAGCCAGCGGGGGAGCTCCTACAATGAGCAGTTCTTC. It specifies CASSLSQRGSSYNEQFF.

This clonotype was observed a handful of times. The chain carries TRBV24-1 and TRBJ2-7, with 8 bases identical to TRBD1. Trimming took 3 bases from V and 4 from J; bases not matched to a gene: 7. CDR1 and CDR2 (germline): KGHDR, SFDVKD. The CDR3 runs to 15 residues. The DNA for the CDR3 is TGTGCCACCAGTGATCGGACGCAGGGGGCTTACGAGCAGTACTTC. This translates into CATSDRTQGAYEQYF.

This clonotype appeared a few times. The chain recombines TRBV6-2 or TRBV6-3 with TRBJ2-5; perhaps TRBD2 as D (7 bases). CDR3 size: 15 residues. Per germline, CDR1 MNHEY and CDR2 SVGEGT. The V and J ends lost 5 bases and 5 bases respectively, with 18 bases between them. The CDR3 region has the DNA TGTGCCAGCAGTCCCCTGGGGGGGCAGCGGGAGACCCAGTACTTC. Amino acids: CASSPLGGQRETQYF.

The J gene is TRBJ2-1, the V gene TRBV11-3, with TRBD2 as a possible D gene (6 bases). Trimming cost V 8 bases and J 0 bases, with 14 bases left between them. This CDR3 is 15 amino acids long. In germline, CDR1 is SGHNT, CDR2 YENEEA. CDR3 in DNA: TGTGCCAGCTCCGGCGGGGCGGCCTCCTACAATGAGCAGTTCTTC. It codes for CASSGGAASYNEQFF.

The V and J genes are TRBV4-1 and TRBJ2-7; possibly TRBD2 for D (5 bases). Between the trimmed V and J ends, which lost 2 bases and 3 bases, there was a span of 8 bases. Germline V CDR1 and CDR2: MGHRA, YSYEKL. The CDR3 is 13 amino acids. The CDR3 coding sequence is TGCGCCAGCAGCCAACCGGGGAACTACGAGCAGTACTTC. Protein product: CASSQPGNYEQYF.